This T cell receptor beta chain was sequenced during a study of technical replicates of blood from a few donors. Data came from immunoSEQ multiplex PCR; TCRdb stores just in-frame clones and leaves some out. This sample has about 14,000 clones, with just under 95% found just once. The material sequenced was PBMCs. The clonotype comes from a human donor in good health.

The CDR3 DNA is TGTGCCAGCATCAAGGACCGGGGGGAGCAGTACTTC. As protein: CASIKDRGEQYF. The chain joins TRBV2 to TRBJ2-7, with a weak D call TRBD2 (6 bases). With 7 bases removed from V and 7 bases from J, the gap between germline ends came to 14 bases. Germline V gene sequence: CDR1 SNHLY, CDR2 FYNNEI. The length of the CDR3 is 12 residues.